The sequence of this TCR beta chain was determined in a study of OX40 agonist ivuxolimab in advanced cancers. As for the study in general: As their treatment, patients were administered ivuxolimab, an agonistic anti-OX40 (CD134) antibody. Aged about 20 to 80 with a mean of approximately 60 years, they were around 79% male.

Findings and caveats of the study: CD4+ T cells averaged fewer expanded clones than CD8+ T cells. CD4+ and CD8+ T cells in blood underwent clonal expansion by week 6 at 0.1 to 3.0 mg/kg.

The ends were cut back, 4 bases at V and 5 bases at J, with 11 bases in the middle. CDR1 and CDR2 from the germline V gene are SQVTM and ANQGSEA. The CDR3 sequence is 12 residues long. A note on this clone: Its antigen is currently unknown.

Repertoires were generated with immunoSEQ multiplex PCR, while TCRdb's copy carries only in-frame clones and drops some. The table lists around 67,000 clones, roughly 90% of them singletons. This receptor was obtained from an adult with an advanced solid tumor such as melanoma, head and neck, liver or kidney cancer. The V and J genes are TRBV29-1 and TRBJ2-5; tentatively, D is TRBD2 (5 bases). The sample here was CD4+ or CD8+ T cells sorted from blood, taken in a trial of the OX40 agonist ivuxolimab. CDR3 DNA sequence: TGCAGCGTTGCATCTAGCCCCGAGACCCAGTACTTC. The encoded protein is CSVASSPETQYF.